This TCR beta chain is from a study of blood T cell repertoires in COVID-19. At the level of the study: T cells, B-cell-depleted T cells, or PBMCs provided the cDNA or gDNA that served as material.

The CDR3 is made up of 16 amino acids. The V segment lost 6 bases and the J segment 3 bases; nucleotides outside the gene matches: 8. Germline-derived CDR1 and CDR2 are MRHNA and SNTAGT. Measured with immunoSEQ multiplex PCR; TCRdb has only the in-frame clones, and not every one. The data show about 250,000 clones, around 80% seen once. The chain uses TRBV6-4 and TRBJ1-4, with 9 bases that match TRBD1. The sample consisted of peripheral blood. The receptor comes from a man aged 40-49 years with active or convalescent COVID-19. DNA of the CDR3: TGTGCCAGCAGGGGGACAGGGAATAAGTCTAATGAAAAACTGTTTTTT. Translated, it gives CASRGTGNKSNEKLFF.